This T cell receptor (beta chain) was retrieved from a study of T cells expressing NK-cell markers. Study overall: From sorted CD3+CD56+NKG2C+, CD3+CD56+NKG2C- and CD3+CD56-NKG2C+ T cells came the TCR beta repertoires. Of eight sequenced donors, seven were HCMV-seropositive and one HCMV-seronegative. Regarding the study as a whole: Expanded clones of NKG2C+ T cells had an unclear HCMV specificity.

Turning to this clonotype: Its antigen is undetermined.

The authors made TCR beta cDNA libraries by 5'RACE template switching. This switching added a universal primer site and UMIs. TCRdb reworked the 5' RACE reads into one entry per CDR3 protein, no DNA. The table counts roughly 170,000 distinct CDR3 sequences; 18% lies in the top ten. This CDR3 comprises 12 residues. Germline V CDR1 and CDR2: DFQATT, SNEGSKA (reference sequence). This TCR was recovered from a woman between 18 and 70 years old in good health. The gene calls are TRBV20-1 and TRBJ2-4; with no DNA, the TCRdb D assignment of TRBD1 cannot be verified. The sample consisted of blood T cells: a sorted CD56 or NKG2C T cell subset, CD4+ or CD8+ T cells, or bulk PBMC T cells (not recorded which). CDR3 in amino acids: CSALDLGDIQYF.